The next 11 T cell receptor beta chains were all read from a single sample in a study of control samples from healthy donors and cancer patients. Profiling relied on immunoSEQ multiplex PCR, and the TCRdb table lists in-frame clones only, not all of them. The table has roughly 76,000 clones, over 90% seen once. The specimen sequenced was blood. The receptors stem from a woman aged 18-29 years in good health.

CDR3 nucleotide sequence: TGCGCCAGCAGCTTGGCCGGGACAGGGGGCTCAGAGACCCAGTACTTC. This gives the protein CASSLAGTGGSETQYF. The chain employs TRBV5-1 and TRBJ2-5; 12 nucleotides line up with TRBD1. CDR1 SGHRS and CDR2 YFSETQ come from the germline V gene. This CDR3 is built from 16 residues. V lost 0 bases and J lost 4; bases outside the gene matches: 4.

The gene calls are TRBV5-3 and TRBJ2-5, with 7 bases fitting TRBD1. TRBV5-3 is marked as an open reading frame, function uncertain. The CDR3 has 15 residues. V trimming: 3 bases; J trimming: 0 bases; junction bases outside the gene matches: 5. CDR3 DNA sequence: TGTGCCAGAAGCTCAGAAGGGACAGACCAAGAGACCCAGTACTTC. Amino acid sequence: CARSSEGTDQETQYF.

This clone has only one observation. One end of the junction does not line up with germline, which may come from a read error. V is TRBV5-6 and J is TRBJ1-5; 7 nucleotides align to TRBD1. The CDR3 runs 15 residues. The germline CDR1 and CDR2 sequences are SGHDT and YYEEEE. The DNA of the CDR3 is TGTGCCGGCAGCGAATGGGACAGCACTAATCAGCCCCAGCATTTT. This encodes CAGSEWDSTNQPQHF.

The chain is built from TRBV19 and TRBJ1-4, with a weak D call TRBD1 (6 bases). The V and J ends lost 5 bases and 4 bases respectively, with 14 bases between them. The CDR3 is 15 amino acids. Germline V CDR1 and CDR2: LNHDA, SQIVND (reference sequence). The CDR3 here is CASSSQDSINEKLFF. Written as DNA, the CDR3 is TGTGCCAGTAGTTCCCAGGACAGCATTAATGAAAAACTGTTTTTT. Drawing the rest from reference TRBV19 and TRBJ1-4, the complete variable domain is DGGITQSPKYLFRKEGQNVTLSCEQNLNHDAMYWYRQDPGQGLRLIYYSQIVNDFQKGDIAEGYSVSREKKESFPLTVTSAQKNPTAFYLCASSSQDSINEKLFFGSGTQLSVL.

This chain joins TRBV9 and TRBJ2-1; 7 bases fit TRBD2. Germline V gives CDR1 SGDLS, CDR2 YYNGEE. V was pared by 4 bases and J by 2 bases, with 15 bases of the junction left unmatched. This CDR3 has 18 amino acids. Written as DNA, the CDR3 is TGTGCCAGCAGCCCACACGGGACTACCGGAGAACCCTACAATGAGCAGTTCTTC. It yields the protein CASSPHGTTGEPYNEQFF.

CDR3 protein: CASSTPGAPGNSPLHF. In nucleotides, the CDR3 is TGTGCCAGCAGTACCCCAGGGGCCCCAGGGAATTCACCCCTCCACTTT. The V gene is TRBV27, the J gene TRBJ1-6, with D perhaps matching TRBD1 (6 bases). The CDR3 has 16 residues. Trimming took off 5 bases at V and 7 bases at J, with 18 bases between the two ends. CDR1 MNHEY and CDR2 SMNVEV come from the germline V gene (reference sequence).

The V call is TRBV6-5, the J call TRBJ2-2; 7 bases are a match to TRBD1. Germline trimming cut 7 bases from V and 1 base from J; bases unmatched to any gene: 6. Germline lookup yields CDR1 MNHEY and CDR2 SVGAGI. The CDR3 spans 15 residues. For the CDR3, the DNA is TGTGCCAGCATCTGGGGACAGTTGAACACCGGGGAGCTGTTTTTT. It specifies CASIWGQLNTGELFF.

This sequence joins TRBV27 and TRBJ1-5, with a tentative D call TRBD1 (6 bases). In germline, CDR1 is MNHEY, CDR2 SMNVEV (reference sequence). V was shortened by 1 base and J by 3 bases, with 13 bases between the two germline ends. The CDR3 runs 16 residues. The CDR3 spells CASSLLFRGNNQPQHF. The CDR3, as DNA: TGTGCCAGCAGTTTATTATTCAGGGGTAACAATCAGCCCCAGCATTTT.

The chain recombines TRBV7-8 with TRBJ2-1; maybe TRBD2 (7 bases). Germline values: CDR1 SGHVS, CDR2 FQNEAQ. The CDR3 contains 14 residues. V lost 6 bases and J lost 6, with 15 bases in between. The CDR3 nucleotides are TGTGCCAGCAGACCTCGGGGGGCGGGCAATGAGCAGTTCTTC. This codes for CASRPRGAGNEQFF.

The rearrangement uses TRBV28 and TRBJ1-5; TRBD1 matches 7 bases. After removal of 4 bases from V and 6 bases from J, the junction contained 12 bases not matched to a gene. Germline loops: CDR1 MDHEN, CDR2 SYDVKM. This CDR3 is built from 16 residues. DNA for the CDR3: TGTGCCAGCAGTTATAGACAGGGTTTGAGAAGTCAGCCCCAGCATTTT. This encodes CASSYRQGLRSQPQHF.

The chain joins TRBV6-2 or TRBV6-3 to TRBJ2-3; D is unclear. The V gene's germline CDR1 is MNHEY and CDR2 SVGEGT. CDR3 length equals 15 residues. Trimming stripped 5 bases from V and 0 bases from J, with 12 bases between. The CDR3: CASSVDNVSTDTQYF. In DNA form, the CDR3 reads TGTGCCAGCAGTGTTGACAACGTTAGCACAGATACGCAGTATTTT.